The clone carrying this TCR beta chain was seen only a few times. Its antigen is unknown. In the PCR, 60 Vbeta and 13 Jbeta primers were used. The data were produced by immunoSEQ multiplex PCR, yet TCRdb's version contains in-frame clones alone and is incomplete. The sample lists some 160,000 clones; around 77% were seen once. CDR3 length equals 15 residues. J was trimmed by 3 bases and V by 1 base; bases with no gene match: 3. Per germline, CDR1 SGHDT and CDR2 YYEEEE. The sample comes from a study of cytomegalovirus exposure and HLA in healthy donors. Findings and limits, study-wide: TCR association rates varied by HLA locus in a later analysis, with DRB1 highest and HLA-C lowest. In an earlier analysis, about 87% or about 30%: the productive usage of most TCR beta V segments. Relative to equally common others, HLA-associated TCR beta chains showed greater clonal expansion in a later analysis.

The sequenced sample consisted of PBMCs. The V gene is TRBV5-6, the J gene TRBJ1-1, with 10 bases lining up with TRBD1. The source is a woman aged 25-40 years in good health and CMV-seronegative. The CDR3 DNA sequence: TGTGCCAGCAGCTTGTTTGGGACAGGGGACACTGAAGCTTTCTTT. Translation: CASSLFGTGDTEAFF. Supplemented by reference TRBV5-6 and TRBJ1-1, the full variable domain reads DAGVTQSPTHLIKTRGQQVTLRCSPKSGHDTVSWYQQALGQGPQFIFQYYEEEERQRGNFPDRFSGHQFPNYSSELNVNALLLGDSALYLCASSLFGTGDTEAFFGQGTRLTVV.